The T cell receptor (beta chain) under discussion was sequenced for a study of blood T cell repertoires in COVID-19. Study-wide background: Italy, Spain and the United States were the sources of the convalescent and acute COVID-19 samples. Sources were T cells, B-cell-depleted T cells, or PBMCs; the material itself was cDNA or gDNA.

The CDR3 contains 11 residues. CDR1 is SGHAT, CDR2 FQNNGV, per germline. The V and J ends lost 2 bases and 5 bases respectively, with 3 bases between them. A word on this clone: This specimen includes other DNA sequences encoding the same CDR3.

Authors' processing steps: Counts of nucleated cells, estimated from reference gene primer amplification, were obtained. Clones were read by immunoSEQ multiplex PCR, and TCRdb kept only the in-frame ones, dropping some. V, J and clone size were drawn from that table, and D and trimming were deduced from the DNA. The sample shows about 190,000 clones, approximately 90% of them seen only once. This sequence was found in a man in his thirties or forties with acute or convalescent COVID-19. V gene TRBV11-2 combines with J gene TRBJ2-5; D unresolved. Material: peripheral blood. The CDR3 DNA reads TGTGCCAGCAGCTTACGGGAGACCCAGTACTTC. As protein: CASSLRETQYF.